The source of this T cell receptor (beta chain) is a study of OX40 agonist ivuxolimab in advanced cancers. Turning to the overall study: Ivuxolimab, which targeted the costimulatory receptor OX40 (CD134), was an agonistic, fully human IgG2 monoclonal antibody. Intravenous ivuxolimab was administered to patients every 2 weeks at six dose levels: 0.01, 0.1, 0.3, 1.5, 3 and 10 mg/kg. Of the roughly 51 dose-escalation patients, hepatocellular carcinoma was present in 19, melanoma in approximately 15, renal cell carcinoma in 9 and head and neck cancer in 9. A male proportion of roughly 80% and a mean age of around 60 years, ranging from about 23 to 90, were recorded for the dose-escalation cohort. Prior anti-PD-1, anti-PD-L1 or anti-CTLA-4 therapy was permitted, and about two fifths of dose-escalation patients had received checkpoint inhibitors. Three dose-escalation patients achieved partial responses, one with hepatocellular carcinoma and two with cutaneous melanoma. The point of sequencing TCRbeta in the periphery was to test whether ivuxolimab changed TCR sequence diversity and drove clonal T-cell expansion. The paper describes the monotherapy dose-escalation part (N ≈ 51 patients) of the phase I trial of ivuxolimab.

Patients with a history of autoimmune disease or receiving systemic immunosuppression were excluded from the trial. Peripheral blood for TCR sequencing was collected from all dose cohorts at baseline, on cycle 4 day 1, and on cycle 7 day 1. The samples were drawn from a first-in-human, open-label, multicenter phase I dose-escalation trial of ivuxolimab. Adults with locally advanced or metastatic melanoma, renal cell, hepatocellular, or head and neck squamous cell carcinoma were enrolled in the trial. CD4+ and CD8+ T cells were sorted separately from peripheral blood before TCR sequencing. CDR1 and CDR2, per the germline V gene, are MNHEY and SVGAGI. From the cysteine through the phenylalanine, the CDR3 covers 15 amino acids. The entry retains the CDR3 DNA only, 45 bases that are in frame from base 1. V loses 7 bases at its end and J loses 4 bases; junction bases beyond the gene matches: 11. Note on this clone: Its binding antigen is unknown. One base away there is no much larger clone; base qualities are not given.

Genomic DNA was extracted from sorted cells for sequencing of the TCRbeta CDR3 region. The immunoSEQ Assay was used for sequencing of TCRbeta CDR3 regions. The immuneACCESS repertoire file appears here via TCRdb, limited to in-frame rearrangements. These files lack a portion of the clones; in checked studies, under half of the deficit traces to unresolved V genes, and the cause of the others is not known. The sample table lists about 150,000 clones, approximately 94% of them with a count of one. Clones ranked in the top ten supply 0.31% of the sample. Paper-wide results and their limitations: After ivuxolimab, more expanded clones were found on average in CD8+ T cells than in CD4+ T cells. At doses of 0.1 to 3.0 mg/kg, clonal expansion of both CD4+ and CD8+ T cells in blood was seen between baseline and week 6. Low levels of normalized T-cell clonal expansion were also shown by some nonresponding patients. The antigen specificity of the peripheral T cells that underwent clonal expansion was not determined. In the 0.1-3.0 mg/kg groups, partial responders had among the lowest normalized peripheral clonal expansion, particularly in CD8+ T cells.

Recombination joined TRBV6-5 with TRBJ1-2; 8 middle bases align to TRBD1. The TCR comes from an adult with an advanced solid tumor such as melanoma, head and neck, liver or kidney cancer. Source: CD4+ or CD8+ T cells sorted from blood, taken in a trial of the OX40 agonist ivuxolimab. CDR3 loop: CASIPSGGAGYGYTF. The nucleotide sequence is given as TGTGCCAGCATCCCGTCAGGGGGCGCGGGCTATGGCTACACCTTC.